Below are 13 T cell receptor beta chains sequenced from a single sample in a study of blood T cell repertoires in COVID-19. Method: immunoSEQ multiplex PCR; TCRdb's copy keeps in-frame clones and lacks some. The sample consists of over 110,000 clones, about 87% of them appearing once. Material: peripheral blood. The source is a woman in her forties or fifties with acute or convalescent COVID-19.

This clone appeared a single time. The chain carries TRBV10-3 and TRBJ2-1; D perhaps matches TRBD1 (7 bases). Germline V CDR1 and CDR2: ENHRY, SYGVKD. V lost 10 bases and J lost 7, with 11 bases in between. The CDR3 runs 11 residues. The CDR3 DNA is TGTGCCACGGAGGGACAGAATGAGCAGTTCTTC. Translating it yields CATEGQNEQFF.

This chain uses TRBV12-3 or TRBV12-4 with TRBJ1-2; D is undetermined. V was cut by 2 bases and J by 6 bases, with 10 bases left in between. The CDR3 runs 13 residues. CDR3 coding DNA: TGTGCCAGCAGTTTACAGGAGGGTAATGGCTACACCTTC. Its translation: CASSLQEGNGYTF.

The chain employs TRBV9 and TRBJ2-7, with D possibly matching TRBD2 (6 bases). CDR1 is SGDLS, CDR2 YYNGEE, per germline. This CDR3 spans 13 amino acids. Deletions cut 3 bases from V and 0 bases from J, with 7 bases between. This CDR3 reads CASSGGISYEQYF. Here the CDR3 DNA reads TGTGCCAGCAGCGGCGGGATCTCCTACGAGCAGTACTTC.

This chain links TRBV10-3 with TRBJ1-2; 8 bases are a match to TRBD1. With 8 bases clipped from V and 8 bases from J, the junction kept 4 bases outside the gene matches. Germline V gives CDR1 ENHRY, CDR2 SYGVKD. The CDR3 is 11 residues long. DNA for the CDR3: TGTGCCATCTCGGACAGGGCGGGCTACACCTTC. Encoded protein: CAISDRAGYTF.

This clone appeared once. V usage is TRBV3-1 (or the pseudogene TRBV3-2) and J usage is TRBJ2-1, with 12 bases lining up with TRBD2. There are 15 residues in the CDR3. Germline V gene lookup returns CDR1 LGHDT and CDR2 YNNKEL (reference sequence). Trimming at V came to 6 bases and at J to 8 bases, leaving 8 bases not matched to a gene. The CDR3 DNA sequence: TGTGCCAGCAGACGCCTAGCGGGAGGGCCCCATGAGCAGTTCTTC. It encodes CASRRLAGGPHEQFF.

The V gene is TRBV14, the J gene TRBJ1-1; a possible D gene is TRBD1 (6 bases). V was shortened by 2 bases and J by 3 bases, with 13 bases between the two germline ends. Germline V CDR1 and CDR2: SGHDN, FVKESK. The CDR3 length is 15 residues. The CDR3 region has the DNA TGTGCCAGCAGCCAATGGGGGGGGGCCCACACTGAAGCTTTCTTT. It yields the protein CASSQWGGAHTEAFF.

This rearrangement joins TRBV9 to TRBJ2-1; TRBD2 matches at 8 bases. The CDR3 covers 14 residues. V was clipped by 1 base and J by 6 bases; unmatched bases: 3. Germline V gene sequence: CDR1 SGDLS, CDR2 YYNGEE. CDR3 loop: CASSVRAGANEQFF. The CDR3 DNA sequence: TGTGCCAGCAGCGTAAGAGCGGGAGCCAATGAGCAGTTCTTC.

V is TRBV4-2 and J is TRBJ1-2; D gene unclear. The V end lost 0 bases, the J end lost 6 bases, and 20 bases lay between the germline ends. The CDR3 sequence is 17 residues long. Germline V lookup: CDR1 LGHNA, CDR2 YNFKEQ. The DNA for the CDR3 is TGTGCCAGCAGCCAAGATCCCGAATCAACTAAGGAGAATGGCTACACCTTC. It codes for CASSQDPESTKENGYTF.

CDR3 bases: TGTGCCAGCACCCCAGGGGAGGGATCGCATCAGCCCCAGCATTTT. It codes for CASTPGEGSHQPQHF. The V and J genes are TRBV6-5 and TRBJ1-5; perhaps TRBD1 as D (6 bases). Trimming removed 7 bases at V and 5 bases at J, with 18 bases between. Germline lookup yields CDR1 MNHEY and CDR2 SVGAGI. This CDR3 is built from 15 residues.

J is TRBJ2-1 and V is TRBV7-6; 14 positions match TRBD2. This CDR3 region has 17 residues. V shed 5 bases, J shed 7 bases, and the junction held 10 bases outside the gene matches. The V gene's germline CDR1 is SGHVS and CDR2 FNYEAQ. The CDR3 region is CASSLRGLAGGWNEQFF. CDR3 coding DNA: TGTGCCAGCAGCCTTAGAGGACTAGCGGGGGGCTGGAATGAGCAGTTCTTC.

The chain couples TRBV11-2 to TRBJ2-7, with 7 bases aligning to TRBD2. The CDR3 has 15 residues. The ends lost 1 base at V and 3 bases at J; junction bases unmatched: 6. From germline, CDR1 is SGHAT and CDR2 FQNNGV. The CDR3 reads CASSLGLAPDYEQYF. DNA for the CDR3: TGTGCCAGCAGCTTAGGACTAGCCCCAGACTACGAGCAGTACTTC.

The chain recombines TRBV28 with TRBJ2-2; TRBD2 is a possible D gene (6 bases). Germline CDR1 is MDHEN and CDR2 is SYDVKM. The CDR3 length is 15 residues. V was shortened by 7 bases and J by 4 bases, with 16 bases between the two germline ends. The CDR3 DNA is TGTGCCAGCATACCCGGAGGGTTGGGCACCGGGGAGCTGTTTTTT. As protein: CASIPGGLGTGELFF. Combining the CDR3 with reference TRBV28 and TRBJ2-2 gives the whole variable domain DVKVTQSSRYLVKRTGEKVFLECVQDMDHENMFWYRQDPGLGLRLIYFSYDVKMKEKGDIPEGYSVSREKKERFSLILESASTNQTSMYLCASIPGGLGTGELFFGEGSRLTVL.

The chain joins TRBV5-1 to TRBJ2-5; TRBD2 matches 7 bases. Per the germline V gene, CDR1 is SGHRS and CDR2 is YFSETQ. V lost 3 bases, J lost 4 bases, and 9 bases stayed unmatched. The CDR3 is 15 amino acids. CDR3 DNA sequence: TGCGCCAGCAGCTCTAGCGGCACCTACGGAGAGACCCAGTACTTC. Residues: CASSSSGTYGETQYF.